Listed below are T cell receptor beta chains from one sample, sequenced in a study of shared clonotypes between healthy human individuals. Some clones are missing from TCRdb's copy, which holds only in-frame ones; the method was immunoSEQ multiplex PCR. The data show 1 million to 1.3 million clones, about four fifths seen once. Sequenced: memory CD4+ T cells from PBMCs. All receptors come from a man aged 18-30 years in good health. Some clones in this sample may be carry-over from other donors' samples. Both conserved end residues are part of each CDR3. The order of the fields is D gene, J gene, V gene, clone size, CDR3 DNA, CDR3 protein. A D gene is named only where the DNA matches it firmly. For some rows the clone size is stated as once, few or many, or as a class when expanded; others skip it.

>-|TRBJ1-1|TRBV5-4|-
TGTGCCAGCAGTGTTGACAAGAACACTGAAGCTTTCTTT
CASSVDKNTEAFF
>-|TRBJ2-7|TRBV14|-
TGTGCCAGCAGCCCCTCAGGGTTTCCCTACGAGCAGTACTTC
CASSPSGFPYEQYF
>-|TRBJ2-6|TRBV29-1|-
TGCAGCGCCACGCGTCCTGGGGCCAACGTCCTGACTTTC
CSATRPGANVLTF
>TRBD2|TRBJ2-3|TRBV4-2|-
TGTGCCAGCAGCCGGGACTACATGAGCACAGATACGCAGTATTTT
CASSRDYMSTDTQYF
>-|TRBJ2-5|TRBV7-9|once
TGTGCCAGCAGCTTATTGCCGGATTTCCCCGCGATTACGGAGACCCAGTACTTC
CASSLLPDFPAITETQYF
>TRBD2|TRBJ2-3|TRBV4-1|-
TGCGCCAGCAGCCCGGTTAGCGGGCCACTCACAGATACGCAGTATTTT
CASSPVSGPLTDTQYF
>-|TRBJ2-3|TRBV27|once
TGTGCCAGCAGTCAGGGACACCCTAGGGATACGCAGTATTTT
CASSQGHPRDTQYF
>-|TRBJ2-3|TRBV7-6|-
TGTGCCAGCAGCTTTAAGGAAGGAGATACGCAGTATTTT
CASSFKEGDTQYF
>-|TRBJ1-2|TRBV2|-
TGTGCCAGCAGTGAATATTATACTAACTATGGCTACACCTTC
CASSEYYTNYGYTF
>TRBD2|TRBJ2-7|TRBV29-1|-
TGCAGCGTTGTCCCCAGCGGGAGAAGGGAGCAGTACTTC
CSVVPSGRREQYF
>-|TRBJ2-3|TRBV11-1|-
TGTGCCAGCAGCTCGGGGTGGGGGATGAGCACAGATACGCAGTATTTT
CASSSGWGMSTDTQYF
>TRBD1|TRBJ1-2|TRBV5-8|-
TGTGCCAGCAGCTTGAGCCCGGGACAGAAGGGCTACACCTTC
CASSLSPGQKGYTF
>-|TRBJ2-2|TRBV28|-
TGTGCCAGCAGTTTAAACCCCGGGGAGCTGTTTTTT
CASSLNPGELFF
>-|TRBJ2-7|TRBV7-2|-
TGTGCCAGCAGCTTAGCGGGCTATTCCTACGAGCAGTACTTC
CASSLAGYSYEQYF
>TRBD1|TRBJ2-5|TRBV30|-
TGTGCCTGGACCCCTTTGGGACAGGGGTCGAACCAAGAGACCCAGTACTTC
CAWTPLGQGSNQETQYF
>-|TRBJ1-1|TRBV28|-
TGTGCCAGCAGTTCGCGAGGGCCGCCTGAAGCTTTCTTT
CASSSRGPPEAFF
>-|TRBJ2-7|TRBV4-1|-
TGCGCCAGCAGCAGGCTAGTCTGGTACGAGCAGTACTTC
CASSRLVWYEQYF
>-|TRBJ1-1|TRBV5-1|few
TGCGCCAGCAGCTCTCTCGGGGGAGGCTTGAACACTGAAGCTTTCTTT
CASSSLGGGLNTEAFF
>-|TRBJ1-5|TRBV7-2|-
TGTGCCAGCAGCTTAGGATCGCCACAGGTCCATCAGCCCCAGCATTTT
CASSLGSPQVHQPQHF
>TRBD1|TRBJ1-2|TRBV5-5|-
TGTGCCAGCAGCCTGACAGGGGGCGCAGATGGCTACACCTTC
CASSLTGGADGYTF
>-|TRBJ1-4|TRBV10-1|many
TGCGCCAGCAGTGAGCGAGTTCTCAGGGATGACGAAAAACTGTTTTTT
CASSERVLRDDEKLFF
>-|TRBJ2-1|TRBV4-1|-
TGCGCCAGCAGCCCTAGCGTAAGCTCCTACAATGAGCAGTTCTTC
CASSPSVSSYNEQFF
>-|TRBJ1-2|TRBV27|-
TGTGCCAGCAGTTTCAAAAGTGTTCGGCCCAACGGGAACTATGGCTACACCTTC
CASSFKSVRPNGNYGYTF
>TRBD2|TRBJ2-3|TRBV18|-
TGTGCCAGCTCACCACGTCTAGCGGGGAACACAGATACGCAGTATTTT
CASSPRLAGNTDTQYF
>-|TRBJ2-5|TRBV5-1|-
TGCGCCAGCAGCTTGGGAGGTCCACAAGAGACCCAGTACTTC
CASSLGGPQETQYF
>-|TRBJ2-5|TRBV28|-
TGTGCCAGCAGTTCCGTTTCGCGGGAGACCCAGTACTTC
CASSSVSRETQYF
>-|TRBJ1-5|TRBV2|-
TGTGCCAGCAGTGAATGGGGGCAGGACGGACCCCAGCATTTT
CASSEWGQDGPQHF
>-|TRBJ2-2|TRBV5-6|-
TGTGCCAGCAGCTTGTATCTGGGACAGAACACCGGGGAGCTGTTTTTT
CASSLYLGQNTGELFF
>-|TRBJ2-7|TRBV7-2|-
TGTGCCAGCAGCCAGGCCTCGGGCGAGCAGTACTTC
CASSQASGEQYF
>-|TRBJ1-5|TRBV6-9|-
TGTGCCAGCAGCCTGGGCTCTAGCAATCAGCCCCAGCATTTT
CASSLGSSNQPQHF
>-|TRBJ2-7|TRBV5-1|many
TGCGCCAGCAGCTTACAGGGTAGCTCCTACGAGCAGTACTTC
CASSLQGSSYEQYF
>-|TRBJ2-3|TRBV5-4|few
TGTGCCAGCAGCTCATCAGATACGCAGTATTTT
CASSSSDTQYF
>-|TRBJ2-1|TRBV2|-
TGTGCCAGCAGCGTTAGCGTGAGCTCCTACAATGAGCAGTTCTTC
CASSVSVSSYNEQFF
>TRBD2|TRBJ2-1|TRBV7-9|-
TGTGCCAGCAGCTTAGACGGGCTAGCGGGAGTTGATGAGCAGTTCTTC
CASSLDGLAGVDEQFF
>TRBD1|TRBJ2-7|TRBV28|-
TGTGCCAGCAGTTTAAAACAGGGGGCTCGTCAGTACTTC
CASSLKQGARQYF
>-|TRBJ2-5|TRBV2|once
TGTGCCAGCAGTGACAGAGGGCGAGAGACCCAGTACTTC
CASSDRGRETQYF
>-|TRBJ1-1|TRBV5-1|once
TGCGCCAGCAGCCCAGTCCCCAAGGGGACGGGAGCTTTCTTT
CASSPVPKGTGAFF
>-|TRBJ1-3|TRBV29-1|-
TGCAGCGTTACAAAATCCTCTGGAAACACCATATATTTT
CSVTKSSGNTIYF
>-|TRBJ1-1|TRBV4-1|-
TGCGCCAGCAGCCAAGATAGGTACGGAGATAACACTGAAGCTTTCTTT
CASSQDRYGDNTEAFF
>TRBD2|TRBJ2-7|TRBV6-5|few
TGTGCCAGCAGTAAAACCGGGACTAGCTTCTACGAGCAGTACTTC
CASSKTGTSFYEQYF
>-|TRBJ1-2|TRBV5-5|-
TGTGCCAGCAGCTTGGTTCGCCAGAGGGGCTATGGCTACACCTTC
CASSLVRQRGYGYTF
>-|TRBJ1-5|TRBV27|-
TGTGCCAGCAGTTTGGCGGGGGGTGGGGGCAATCAGCCCCAGCATTTT
CASSLAGGGGNQPQHF
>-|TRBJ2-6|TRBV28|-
TGTGCCAGCAGTTTAGGGGGCTCTGGGGCCAACGTCCTGACTTTC
CASSLGGSGANVLTF
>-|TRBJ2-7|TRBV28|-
TGTGCCAGCAGTAGACTAGGCGAGCAGTACTTC
CASSRLGEQYF
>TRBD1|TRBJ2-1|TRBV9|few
TGTGCCAGCAGCCCAACTAGGGACAGCCAATACAATGAGCAGTTCTTC
CASSPTRDSQYNEQFF
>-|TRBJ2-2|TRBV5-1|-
TGCGCCAGCAGCTTTGGGATAATGGCCGGGGAGCTGTTTTTT
CASSFGIMAGELFF
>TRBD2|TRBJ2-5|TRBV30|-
TGTGCCTGGACCGAGGGACTAGCGGGAGTCCAAGAGACCCAGTACTTC
CAWTEGLAGVQETQYF
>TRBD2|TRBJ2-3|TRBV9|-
TGTGCCAGCAGCACCCGAGCGGGATTTTTAACAGATACGCAGTATTTT
CASSTRAGFLTDTQYF